Listed below are T cell receptor beta chains from one sample, sequenced in a study of shared clonotypes between healthy human individuals. Clones were sequenced by immunoSEQ multiplex PCR, and TCRdb holds only the in-frame ones, with some missing. Among over 850,000 clones listed, 70% to 80% were seen once. Sequencing used memory CD4+ T cells from PBMCs. These receptors all stem from a man between 18 and 29 years old in good health. Some clones in this sample may be carry-over from other donors' samples. CDR3s include the opening cysteine and the closing phenylalanine or tryptophan. A D gene is named only where the DNA matches it firmly.

length	V	J	D	CDR3
19	TRBV7-9	TRBJ1-5	.	CASRSMAGAGYVGNQPQHF
12	TRBV9	TRBJ2-2	.	CASSPLPGELFF
14	TRBV9	TRBJ2-1	.	CASSVGGTSGEQFF
11	TRBV30	TRBJ2-5	.	CAWSVSLQQYF
17	TRBV5-6	TRBJ2-7	TRBD2	CASSSSTGGGFAYEQYF
16	TRBV7-8	TRBJ1-4	.	CASSYRAGATNEKLFF
12	TRBV2	TRBJ2-7	TRBD2	CASVLAFGEQYF
13	TRBV28	TRBJ1-2	TRBD1	CASSSDRVYGYTF
14	TRBV19	TRBJ2-2	.	CATVGGLRTGELFF
14	TRBV6-5	TRBJ1-2	.	CASREQGNGYGYTF
14	TRBV5-1	TRBJ2-2	.	CASLQGVDTGELFF
15	TRBV7-9	TRBJ1-3	.	CASSLGGTNGNTIYF
14	TRBV15	TRBJ2-7	.	CATSSRDNSYEQYF
14	TRBV9	TRBJ2-1	TRBD2	CASSVVERGNEQFF
13	TRBV6-6	TRBJ2-2	.	CASRGAEGGELFF
14	TRBV10-3	TRBJ2-5	.	CAISAVQGGETQYF
16	TRBV7-2	TRBJ1-6	.	CASSLVGTTGNSPLHF
14	TRBV2	TRBJ1-3	TRBD1	CASSEDRSGNTIYF
14	TRBV29-1	TRBJ1-1	.	CSVIGLSGGDEAFF
16	TRBV7-2	TRBJ2-1	.	CASSLVSTGSNNEQFF
15	TRBV9	TRBJ2-7	.	CASSATGYRGGEQYF
13	TRBV5-1	TRBJ2-2	.	CASSLFGTGELFF
17	TRBV5-1	TRBJ2-1	.	CASSPLMGELLGNEQFF
16	TRBV5-8	TRBJ1-6	TRBD1	CASVLYAGGSNSPLHF
16	TRBV9	TRBJ2-2	TRBD1	CASSVHGTGKTGELFF
17	TRBV7-2	TRBJ2-3	TRBD2	CASSLVGLAGLSDTQYF
16	TRBV7-3	TRBJ2-7	TRBD1	CASSATGTALSYEQYF
15	TRBV7-2	TRBJ1-4	.	CASSLPTGSTEKLFF
13	TRBV6-1	TRBJ2-7	.	CASSESYRVEQYF
13	TRBV5-1	TRBJ2-1	.	CASSSGSDDEQFF
13	TRBV11-2	TRBJ1-1	.	CASSLAGYTEAFF
16	TRBV6-4	TRBJ2-1	.	CASSEKGFGGRNEQFF
19	TRBV10-3	TRBJ2-2	TRBD2	CAISAGTSGRARNTGELFF
14	TRBV5-1	TRBJ2-3	.	CASSIGSSTDTQYF
15	TRBV5-6	TRBJ2-4	.	CASSGGRTSRNIQYF
14	TRBV19	TRBJ1-2	.	CASSIVASNYGYTF
16	TRBV11-2	TRBJ2-2	.	CASSLVWQGRSGELFF
14	TRBV28	TRBJ2-3	TRBD2	CASRGAGAADTQYF
14	TRBV15	TRBJ1-5	.	CATSRGGGNQPQHF
14	TRBV7-9	TRBJ1-1	.	CASNDRGTNTEAFF
16	TRBV28	TRBJ1-2	.	CASVVGHRSSNYGYTF
13	TRBV28	TRBJ2-4	.	CASREGGKNIQYF
16	TRBV2	TRBJ2-3	.	CASRSRGEGRSDTQYF
15	TRBV6-6	TRBJ2-1	.	CASSRAVSSYNEQFF
15	TRBV28	TRBJ2-7	TRBD2	CASIGSGRQRYEQYF
17	TRBV2	TRBJ2-6	TRBD2	CASRVAGKSSGANVLTF
16	TRBV4-1	.	TRBD2	CASSQPSGALSYEQYF
14	TRBV11-2	TRBJ2-7	TRBD2	CASSASGSSYEQYF
14	TRBV9	TRBJ2-4	TRBD2	CASSEGLADTSVYF
15	TRBV5-1	TRBJ2-2	.	CASSRIVSNTGELFF
16	TRBV7-2	TRBJ1-1	.	CASSLVRQTFGTEAFF
14	TRBV30	TRBJ1-1	.	CAWSVPNSGAEAFF
12	TRBV7-8	TRBJ2-5	.	CASSLSRETQYF